This TCR beta chain was recorded in a study of blood T cell repertoires in COVID-19. On the study more broadly: Whether acute or convalescent, the COVID-19 samples came from the United States, Italy and Spain. T cells, B-cell-depleted T cells, or PBMCs provided the cDNA or gDNA that served as material.

V lost 6 bases, J lost 8 bases, and 7 bases lay in between. Germline CDR1 DFQATT, CDR2 SNEGSKA (reference sequence). This CDR3 has 9 residues. Method: immunoSEQ multiplex PCR; TCRdb's copy keeps in-frame clones and lacks some. The sample consists of 100,000 to 150,000 clones, about 80% of them appearing once. The sequence derives from a man in his forties with active or convalescent COVID-19. V gene TRBV20-1 combines with J gene TRBJ1-2; D unresolved. The sequencing sample was made of peripheral blood. Here the CDR3 DNA reads TGCAGTGCGGGCCGAGGCTACACCTTC. Protein: CSAGRGYTF.